Below, one TCR beta chain is given with its context. The time point is: blood 4 weeks post-SBRT, at nephrectomy. Treatment given: 15 Gy SBRT to primary tumor, nephrectomy 4 weeks later. This renal cell carcinoma was of the clear cell type. Germline assignment: CDR1 SNHLY and CDR2 FYNNEI. The CDR3 is 15 residues long. V gave up 6 bases and J gave up 8 bases, with 19 bases separating them. The sample originates from a study of radiation and T cells in renal cell carcinoma. The method was immunoSEQ multiplex PCR; TCRdb's version includes in-frame clones alone and lacks a portion of them. This repertoire shows approximately 170,000 clones, about 87% found once; its top ten account for over 9%.

The sample here was blood, taken from a patient whose treatment included radiotherapy and nephrectomy. J is TRBJ1-4 and V is TRBV2; D gene ambiguous. This clonotype originated in a woman between 50 and 59 years old with renal cell carcinoma. CDR3 region: CASRNPASTREKLFF. The DNA of the CDR3 is TGTGCCAGCAGGAATCCGGCCTCGACGCGGGAAAAACTGTTTTTT. Supplemented by reference TRBV2 and TRBJ1-4, the full variable domain reads EPEVTQTPSHQVTQMGQEVILRCVPISNHLYFYWYRQILGQKVEFLVSFYNNEISEKSEIFDDQFSVERPDGSNFTLKIRSTKLEDSAMYFCASRNPASTREKLFFGSGTQLSVL.